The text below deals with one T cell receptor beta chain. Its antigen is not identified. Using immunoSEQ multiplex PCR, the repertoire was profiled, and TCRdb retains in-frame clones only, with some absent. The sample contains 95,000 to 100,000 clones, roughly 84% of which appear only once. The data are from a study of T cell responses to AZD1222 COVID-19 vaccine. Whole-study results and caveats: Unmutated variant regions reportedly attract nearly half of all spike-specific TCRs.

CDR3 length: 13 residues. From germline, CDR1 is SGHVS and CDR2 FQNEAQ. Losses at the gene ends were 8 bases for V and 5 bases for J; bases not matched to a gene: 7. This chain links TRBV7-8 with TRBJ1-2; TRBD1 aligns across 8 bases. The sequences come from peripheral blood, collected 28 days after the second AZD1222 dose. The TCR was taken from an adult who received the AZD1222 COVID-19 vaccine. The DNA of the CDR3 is TGTGCCAGCGGACTAGGGACAGGTTATGGCTACACCTTC. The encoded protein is CASGLGTGYGYTF.